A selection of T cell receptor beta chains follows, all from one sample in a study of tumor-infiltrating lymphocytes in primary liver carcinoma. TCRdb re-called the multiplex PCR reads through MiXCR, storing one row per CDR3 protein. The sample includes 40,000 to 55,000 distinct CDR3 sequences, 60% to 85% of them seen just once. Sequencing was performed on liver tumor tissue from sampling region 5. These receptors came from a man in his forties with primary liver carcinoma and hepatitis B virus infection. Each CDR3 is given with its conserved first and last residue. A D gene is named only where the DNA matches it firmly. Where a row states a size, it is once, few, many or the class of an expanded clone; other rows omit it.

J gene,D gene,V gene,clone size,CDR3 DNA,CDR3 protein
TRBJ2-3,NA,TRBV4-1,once,TGCGCCAGCAACCCGTCAATCTGCAGGAGTATTGGAGATACGCAGTATTTT,CASNPSICRSIGDTQYF
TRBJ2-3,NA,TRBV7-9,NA,TGTGCCAACGGCTCGGGATCAGATACGCAGTATTTT,CANGSGSDTQYF
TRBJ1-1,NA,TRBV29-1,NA,TGCAGCGTTGCATTAGCGGGGATGGGAATTGAAGCTTCCTTT,CSVALAGMGIEASF
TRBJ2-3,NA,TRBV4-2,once,TGTGCCAGCAGCCAAGAACCCCGCCCGGGAGTCGGTTTAGATTCGCAATATTTT,CASSQEPRPGVGLDSQYF
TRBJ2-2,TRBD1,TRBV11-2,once,TGTGCCAGCAGCTTAGTGGCGCTAACGGGAACAGGGGAGCTGTTTTTC,CASSLVALTGTGELFF
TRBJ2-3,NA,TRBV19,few,TGTGCCAGTAGTTTTACCGGGACGAACACAGATACGCAGTATTTT,CASSFTGTNTDTQYF
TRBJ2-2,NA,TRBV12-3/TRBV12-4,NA,TGTGCCAGCAGTCGCAACTCGAGCACCGGGGAGCTGTTTTTT,CASSRNSSTGELFF
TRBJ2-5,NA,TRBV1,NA,TGCACCAGCAGCCCCCCGCAGGTGGTTCAAGAGACCCAGTACTTC,CTSSPPQVVQETQYF
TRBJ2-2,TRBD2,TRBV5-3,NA,TGTGCCAGAAGGTGTGGTGCCGGGACTAGTGGCGACAAAACTACGAACGCCGGGGAGCTGTTTTTT,CARRCGAGTSGDKTTNAGELFF
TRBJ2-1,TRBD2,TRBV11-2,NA,TGTGCCAGCAGCTCGGGACTAGCGGGAGGGGCGGGCGAGCAGTTCTTC,CASSSGLAGGAGEQFF
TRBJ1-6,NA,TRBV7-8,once,TGTGCCAGCAGCTTAATCCTGGACAGAATTAATTCACCCTTCCACTTT,CASSLILDRINSPFHF
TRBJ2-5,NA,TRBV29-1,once,TGCTGCGTTGATAGGGGGGAAGTAGAGACCCAGTACTTC,CCVDRGEVETQYF
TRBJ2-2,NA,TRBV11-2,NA,TGTGCCAGCAGCTTAAGTGCAGCTATAAACACCGGGGAGCTATTTTTT,CASSLSAAINTGELFF
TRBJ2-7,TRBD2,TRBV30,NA,TGTACCTGGAGTCCATGGGCGGGAGTGTCATACGAGCAGTACTTC,CTWSPWAGVSYEQYF
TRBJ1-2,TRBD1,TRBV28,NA,TGTGCCGGCCTGGACAGGACTAACTATGGCTACACCTTC,CAGLDRTNYGYTF
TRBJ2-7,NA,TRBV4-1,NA,TGCGCCAGCAGTCGAGAGGGGCAGGCCTACGAGCAGTACTTC,CASSREGQAYEQYF
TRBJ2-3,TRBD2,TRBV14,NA,TGTGCCAGCAGCCAACCAACGTTAGCGGGAGGGCCGCGAGATACGCAGTATTTT,CASSQPTLAGGPRDTQYF
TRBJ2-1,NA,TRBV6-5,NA,TGTGCCAGCAGTCCTCTAGCGAATTACAGTGAGCAGTTCTTC,CASSPLANYSEQFF
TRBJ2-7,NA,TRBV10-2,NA,TGCGCCATCAATATGGAGGGCTCCTACAAGCAGTACTTC,CAINMEGSYKQYF
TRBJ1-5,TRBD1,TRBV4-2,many,TGTGCCAGCAGCACCCGGACAGGAGACCTCAATCAGCCCCAGCATTTT,CASSTRTGDLNQPQHF
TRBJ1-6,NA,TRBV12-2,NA,TGTGCAAATCGCCGACCGGGACATTGGGAAAGTCCCTATTCACCCCCCCACTTT,CANRRPGHWESPYSPPHF
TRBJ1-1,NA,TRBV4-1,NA,TGCGCCAGCAGCCAAGAGGGGCAGAGCACTGATGCTTTCTTT,CASSQEGQSTDAFF
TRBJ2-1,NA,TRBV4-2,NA,TGTGCCAGCAGGCCGACCGGGATTAGCGTCAATGAGCAATTCTTC,CASRPTGISVNEQFF
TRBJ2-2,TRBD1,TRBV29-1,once,TGCAGCGTCAAGAAGGGACAGTCGAACAGCGGGGAGCTGTTTTTT,CSVKKGQSNSGELFF
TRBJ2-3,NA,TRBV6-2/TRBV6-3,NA,TGTGGCAGCAGTTACGACGGGTTGGGGCTTAGTACAGATACGCAGTATTTT,CGSSYDGLGLSTDTQYF
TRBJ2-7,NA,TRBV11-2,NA,TGTGCCAGCAGCTTAGCGGCTAGAAAATACGAGCAGTGCTTC,CASSLAARKYEQCF
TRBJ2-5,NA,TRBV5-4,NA,TGTGCCAGCAGCCCGGGCGGACTGTCCCAAGAGGCCCAGTACTTC,CASSPGGLSQEAQYF